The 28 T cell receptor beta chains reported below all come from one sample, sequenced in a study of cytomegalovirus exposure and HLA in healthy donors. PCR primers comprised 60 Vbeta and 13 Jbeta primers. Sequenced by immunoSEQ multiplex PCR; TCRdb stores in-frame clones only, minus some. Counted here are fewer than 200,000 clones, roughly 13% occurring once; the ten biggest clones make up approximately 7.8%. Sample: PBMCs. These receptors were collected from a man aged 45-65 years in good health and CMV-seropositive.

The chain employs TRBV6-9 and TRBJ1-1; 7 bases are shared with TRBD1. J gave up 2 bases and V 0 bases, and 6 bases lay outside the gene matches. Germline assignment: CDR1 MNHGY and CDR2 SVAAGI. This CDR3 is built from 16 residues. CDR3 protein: CASSYSLGTANTEAFF. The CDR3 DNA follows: TGTGCCAGCAGTTATTCGCTAGGGACAGCCAACACTGAAGCTTTCTTT.

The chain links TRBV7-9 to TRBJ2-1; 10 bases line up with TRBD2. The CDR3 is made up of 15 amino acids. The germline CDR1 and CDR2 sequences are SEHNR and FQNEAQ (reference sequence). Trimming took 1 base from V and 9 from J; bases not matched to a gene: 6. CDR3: CASSLGASGGGEQFF. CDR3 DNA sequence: TGTGCCAGCAGCTTAGGGGCTAGCGGGGGTGGTGAGCAGTTCTTC.

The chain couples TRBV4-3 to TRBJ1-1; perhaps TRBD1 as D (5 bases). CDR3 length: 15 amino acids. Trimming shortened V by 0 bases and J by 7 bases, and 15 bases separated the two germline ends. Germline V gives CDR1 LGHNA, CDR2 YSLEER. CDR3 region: CASSQEGRGVGEAFF. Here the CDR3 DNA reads TGCGCCAGCAGCCAAGAGGGGCGGGGGGTCGGTGAAGCTTTCTTT.

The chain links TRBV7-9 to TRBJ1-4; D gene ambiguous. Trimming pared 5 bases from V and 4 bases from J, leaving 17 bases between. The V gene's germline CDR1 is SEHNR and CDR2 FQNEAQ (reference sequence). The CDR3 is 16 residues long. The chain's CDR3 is CASSLTIAGVNEKLFF. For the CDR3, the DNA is TGTGCCAGCAGCCTGACTATTGCGGGAGTTAATGAAAAACTGTTTTTT.

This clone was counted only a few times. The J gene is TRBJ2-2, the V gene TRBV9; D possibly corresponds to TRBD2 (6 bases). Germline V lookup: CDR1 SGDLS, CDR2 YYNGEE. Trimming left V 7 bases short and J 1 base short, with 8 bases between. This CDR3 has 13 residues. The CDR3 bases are TGTGCCAGCGGGCGGGAGAACACCGGGGAGCTGTTTTTT. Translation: CASGRENTGELFF.

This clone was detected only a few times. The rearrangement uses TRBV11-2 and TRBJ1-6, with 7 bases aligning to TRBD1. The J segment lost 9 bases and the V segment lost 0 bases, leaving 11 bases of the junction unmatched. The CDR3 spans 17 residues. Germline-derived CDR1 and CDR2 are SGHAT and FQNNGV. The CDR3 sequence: CASSLEPPQGSISPLHF. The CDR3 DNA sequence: TGTGCCAGCAGCTTAGAACCCCCACAGGGGTCTATTTCACCCCTCCACTTT.

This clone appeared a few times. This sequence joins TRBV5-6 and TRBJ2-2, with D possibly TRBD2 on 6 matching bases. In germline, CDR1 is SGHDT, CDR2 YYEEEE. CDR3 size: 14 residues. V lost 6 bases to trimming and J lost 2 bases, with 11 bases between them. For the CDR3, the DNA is TGTGCCAGCACCCTGGGGGGTAACACCGGGGAGCTGTTTTTT. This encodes CASTLGGNTGELFF.

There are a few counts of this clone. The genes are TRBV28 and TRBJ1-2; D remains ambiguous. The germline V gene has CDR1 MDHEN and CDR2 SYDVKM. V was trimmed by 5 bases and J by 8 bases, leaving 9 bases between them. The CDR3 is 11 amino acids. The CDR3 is CASSPPPGYTF. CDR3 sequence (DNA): TGTGCCAGCAGTCCCCCCCCGGGCTACACCTTC.

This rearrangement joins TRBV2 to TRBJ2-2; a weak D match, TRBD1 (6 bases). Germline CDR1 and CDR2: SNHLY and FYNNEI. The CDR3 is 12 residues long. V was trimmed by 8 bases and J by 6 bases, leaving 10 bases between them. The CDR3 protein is CASVEGAGELFF. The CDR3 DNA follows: TGTGCCAGCGTAGAGGGGGCCGGGGAGCTGTTTTTT.

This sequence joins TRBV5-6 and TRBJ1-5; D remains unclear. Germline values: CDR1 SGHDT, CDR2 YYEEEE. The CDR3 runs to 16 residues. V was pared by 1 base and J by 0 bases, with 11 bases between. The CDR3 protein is CASSLTEPYSNQPQHF. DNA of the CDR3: TGTGCCAGCAGCTTGACAGAACCCTATAGCAATCAGCCCCAGCATTTT.

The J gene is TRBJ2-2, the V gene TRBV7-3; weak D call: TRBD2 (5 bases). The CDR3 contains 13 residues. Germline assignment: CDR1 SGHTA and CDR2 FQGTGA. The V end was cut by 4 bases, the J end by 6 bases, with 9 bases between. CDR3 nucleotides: TGTGCCAGCAGCTCGAGGGCAGCCGGGGAGCTGTTTTTT. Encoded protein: CASSSRAAGELFF.

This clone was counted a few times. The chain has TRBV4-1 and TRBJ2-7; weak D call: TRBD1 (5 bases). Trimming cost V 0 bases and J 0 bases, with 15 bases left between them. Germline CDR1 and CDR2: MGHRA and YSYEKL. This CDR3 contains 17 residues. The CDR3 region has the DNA TGCGCCAGCAGCCAAGAGACAGCAAGGGGATTCTCCTACGAGCAGTACTTC. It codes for CASSQETARGFSYEQYF.

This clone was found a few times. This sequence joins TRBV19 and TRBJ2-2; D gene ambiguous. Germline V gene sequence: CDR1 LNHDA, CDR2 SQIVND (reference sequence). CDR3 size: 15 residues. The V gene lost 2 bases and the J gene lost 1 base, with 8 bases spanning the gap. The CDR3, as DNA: TGTGCCAGTAGTATAAGACAACTGAACACCGGGGAGCTGTTTTTT. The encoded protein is CASSIRQLNTGELFF. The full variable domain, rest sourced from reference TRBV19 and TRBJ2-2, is DGGITQSPKYLFRKEGQNVTLSCEQNLNHDAMYWYRQDPGQGLRLIYYSQIVNDFQKGDIAEGYSVSREKKESFPLTVTSAQKNPTAFYLCASSIRQLNTGELFFGEGSRLTVL.

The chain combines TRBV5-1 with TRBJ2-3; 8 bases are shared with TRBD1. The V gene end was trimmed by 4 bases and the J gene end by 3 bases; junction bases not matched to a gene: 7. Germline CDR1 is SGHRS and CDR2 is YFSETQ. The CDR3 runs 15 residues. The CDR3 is CASSHDRGRTDTQYF. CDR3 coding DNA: TGCGCCAGCAGCCACGACAGGGGTAGGACAGATACGCAGTATTTT.

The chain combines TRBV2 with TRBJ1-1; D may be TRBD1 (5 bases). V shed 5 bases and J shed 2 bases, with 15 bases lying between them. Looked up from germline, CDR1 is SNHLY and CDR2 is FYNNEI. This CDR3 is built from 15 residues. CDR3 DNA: TGTGCCAGCAGTCGGGGACGGGGGGGAAACACTGAAGCTTTCTTT. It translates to CASSRGRGGNTEAFF. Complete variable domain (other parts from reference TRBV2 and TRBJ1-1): EPEVTQTPSHQVTQMGQEVILRCVPISNHLYFYWYRQILGQKVEFLVSFYNNEISEKSEIFDDQFSVERPDGSNFTLKIRSTKLEDSAMYFCASSRGRGGNTEAFFGQGTRLTVV.

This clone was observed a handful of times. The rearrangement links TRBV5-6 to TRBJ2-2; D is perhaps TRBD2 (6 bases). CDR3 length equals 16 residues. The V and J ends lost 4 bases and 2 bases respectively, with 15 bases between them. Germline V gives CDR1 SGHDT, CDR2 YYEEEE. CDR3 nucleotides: TGTGCCAGCAGCCTAAACGGGGGACCTAACACCGGGGAGCTGTTTTTT. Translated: CASSLNGGPNTGELFF.

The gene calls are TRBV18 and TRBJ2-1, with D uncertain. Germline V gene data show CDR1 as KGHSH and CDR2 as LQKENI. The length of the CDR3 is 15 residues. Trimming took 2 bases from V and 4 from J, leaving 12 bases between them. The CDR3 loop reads CASSPTDRPYNEQFF. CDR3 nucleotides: TGTGCCAGCTCACCAACAGACCGACCTTACAATGAGCAGTTCTTC. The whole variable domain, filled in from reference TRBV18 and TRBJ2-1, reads NAGVMQNPRHLVRRRGQEARLRCSPMKGHSHVYWYRQLPEEGLKFMVYLQKENIIDESGMPKERFSAEFPKEGPSILRIQQVVRGDSAAYFCASSPTDRPYNEQFFGPGTRLTVL.

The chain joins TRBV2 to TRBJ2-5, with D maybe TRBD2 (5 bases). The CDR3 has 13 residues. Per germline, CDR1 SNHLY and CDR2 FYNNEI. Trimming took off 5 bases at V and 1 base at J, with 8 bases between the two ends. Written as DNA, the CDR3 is TGTGCCAGCAGTCGAGGGCCCCAAGAGACCCAGTACTTC. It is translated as CASSRGPQETQYF.

CDR3 loop: CASSPSVGQGYGYTF. The DNA for the CDR3 is TGTGCCAGCAGCCCGTCGGTCGGACAGGGCTATGGCTACACCTTC. V is TRBV7-9 and J is TRBJ1-2, with 8 positions matching TRBD1. Germline trimming cut 5 bases from V and 4 bases from J; bases unmatched to any gene: 9. In germline, CDR1 is SEHNR, CDR2 FQNEAQ (reference sequence). There are 15 residues in the CDR3.

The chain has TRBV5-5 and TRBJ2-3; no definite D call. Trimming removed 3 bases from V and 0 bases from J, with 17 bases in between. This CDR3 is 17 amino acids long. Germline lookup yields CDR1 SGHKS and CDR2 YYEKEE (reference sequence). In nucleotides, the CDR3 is TGTGCCAGCAGCTCGGTCCGGGTATCGGCGAGCACAGATACGCAGTATTTT. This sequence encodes CASSSVRVSASTDTQYF.

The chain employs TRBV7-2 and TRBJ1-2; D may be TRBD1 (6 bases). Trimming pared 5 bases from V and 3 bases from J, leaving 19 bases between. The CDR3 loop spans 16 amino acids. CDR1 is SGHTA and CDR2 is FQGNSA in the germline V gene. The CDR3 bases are TGTGCCAGCAGCACCAACTTACAGGGAACCTACTATGGCTACACCTTC. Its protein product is CASSTNLQGTYYGYTF.

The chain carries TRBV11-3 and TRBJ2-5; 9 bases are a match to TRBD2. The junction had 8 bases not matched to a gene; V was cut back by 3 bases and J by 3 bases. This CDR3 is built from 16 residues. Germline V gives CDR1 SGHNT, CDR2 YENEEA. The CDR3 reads CASSFIGLAGKETQYF. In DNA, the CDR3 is TGTGCCAGCAGCTTTATTGGCCTAGCGGGAAAAGAGACCCAGTACTTC.

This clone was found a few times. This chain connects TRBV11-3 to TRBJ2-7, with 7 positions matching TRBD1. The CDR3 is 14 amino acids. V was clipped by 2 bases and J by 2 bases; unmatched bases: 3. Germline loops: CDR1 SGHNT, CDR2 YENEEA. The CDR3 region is CASSLHRGPYEQYF. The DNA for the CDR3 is TGTGCCAGCAGCTTACACAGGGGCCCCTACGAGCAGTACTTC.

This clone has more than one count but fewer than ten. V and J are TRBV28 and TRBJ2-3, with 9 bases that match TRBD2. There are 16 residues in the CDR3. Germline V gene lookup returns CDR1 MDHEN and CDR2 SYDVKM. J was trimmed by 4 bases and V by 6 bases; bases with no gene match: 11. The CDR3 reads CASSSPGGGAADTQYF. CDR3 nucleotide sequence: TGTGCCAGCAGCTCCCCGGGCGGGGGGGCAGCAGATACGCAGTATTTT.

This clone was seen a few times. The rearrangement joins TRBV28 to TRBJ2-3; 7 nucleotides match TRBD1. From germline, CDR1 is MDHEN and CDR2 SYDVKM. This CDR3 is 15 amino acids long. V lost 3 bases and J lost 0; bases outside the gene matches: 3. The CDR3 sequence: CASSLTGQSTDTQYF. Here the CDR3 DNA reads TGTGCCAGCAGTTTGACAGGGCAGAGCACAGATACGCAGTATTTT.

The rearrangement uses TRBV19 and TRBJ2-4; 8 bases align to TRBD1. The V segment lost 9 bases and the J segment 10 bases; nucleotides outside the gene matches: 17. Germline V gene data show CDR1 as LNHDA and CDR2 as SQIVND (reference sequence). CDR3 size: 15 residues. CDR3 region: CARGMTGVRRGIQYF. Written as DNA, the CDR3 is TGTGCCAGAGGGATGACAGGGGTAAGAAGAGGGATTCAGTACTTC.

For the CDR3, the DNA is TGCAGCGCTCGGACAGGCGCGAACACCGGGGAGCTGTTTTTT. It is translated as CSARTGANTGELFF. The rearrangement joins TRBV29-1 to TRBJ2-2, with 7 bases identical to TRBD1. The CDR3 extends over 14 amino acids. Germline-derived CDR1 and CDR2 are SQVTM and ANQGSEA. V lost 7 bases and J lost 0; bases outside the gene matches: 5.

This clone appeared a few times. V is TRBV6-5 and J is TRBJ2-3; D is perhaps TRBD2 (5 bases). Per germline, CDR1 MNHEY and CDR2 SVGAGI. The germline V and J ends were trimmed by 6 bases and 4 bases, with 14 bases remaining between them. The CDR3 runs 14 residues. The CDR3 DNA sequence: TGTGCCAGCAGACCAAATAGCGCCCCAGATACGCAGTATTTT. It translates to CASRPNSAPDTQYF.